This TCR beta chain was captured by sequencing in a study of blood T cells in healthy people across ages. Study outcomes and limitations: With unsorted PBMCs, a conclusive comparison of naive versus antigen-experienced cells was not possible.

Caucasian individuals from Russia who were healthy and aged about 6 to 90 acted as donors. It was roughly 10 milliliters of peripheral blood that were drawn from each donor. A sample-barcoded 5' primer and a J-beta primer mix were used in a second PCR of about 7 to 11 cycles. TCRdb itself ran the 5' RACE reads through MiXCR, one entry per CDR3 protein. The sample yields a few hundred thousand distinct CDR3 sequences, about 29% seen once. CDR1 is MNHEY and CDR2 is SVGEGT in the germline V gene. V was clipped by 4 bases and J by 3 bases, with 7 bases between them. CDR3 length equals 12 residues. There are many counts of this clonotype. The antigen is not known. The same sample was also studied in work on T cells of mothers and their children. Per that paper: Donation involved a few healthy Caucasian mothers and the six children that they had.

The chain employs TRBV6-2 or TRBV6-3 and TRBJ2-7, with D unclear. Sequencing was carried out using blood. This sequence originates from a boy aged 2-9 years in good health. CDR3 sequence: CASSWTGYEQYF. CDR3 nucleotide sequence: TGTGCCAGCAGTTGGACGGGCTACGAGCAGTACTTC.